This TCR beta chain emerged from a study of cytomegalovirus exposure and HLA in healthy donors (TCRdb year 2017). Notes on the research overall: In an earlier analysis of some 550 of the donors, about 270 Gb of sequence data and 90 million to 130 million unique TCR beta sequences from roughly 190 million T cells were reported. To predict cytomegalovirus infection status, the study brought together high-throughput TCR immunosequencing, statistical association of individual TCRs with disease status, and machine learning. Across around 400 genotyped donors of the cohort, an average of about 240,000 unique TCR beta nucleotide sequences per donor were sequenced, and 15% to 20% of those sequences were non-productive. HLA typing included class I and class II loci at four-digit resolution. Donor age, sex, ethnicity and CMV serostatus were compiled together with the repertoire data. A separate validation cohort of 100 to 150 different subjects was used in addition to the approximately 700-subject first cohort. In a later genetic analysis, genome-wide SNP genotypes for 398 of the 666 donors were used, and that subset was treated as a discovery cohort. Roughly 5 DR-DQ haplotypes were handled as single units for association and clustering, since linkage in the cohort was strong. A later analysis re-analyzed previously published TCR beta repertoires from 650 to 800 donors and added high-resolution HLA genotyping to study TCR occurrence patterns. All discovery cohort repertoires had been generated on a single sequencing platform. About 300 gigabases of sequencing data and 70 million to 85 million unique TCR sequences were included in an early release covering 550 to 650 HLA-typed donors. An earlier analysis of about 600 of the donors used high-throughput TCR beta sequencing to judge whether each TCR beta V gene segment behaved as functional or pseudogenic. The study used immunosequencing to profile the T cell repertoires of 666 subjects and linked those repertoires to cytomegalovirus serostatus. The number of typed donors differed by locus: about 629-640 for A, B, C, DRB1 and DQB1; some 500 for DQA1; 606 for DPA1; and about 450 for DPB1. The aim of the study was to test whether cataloging public T cell receptors could identify signatures of past pathogen exposure. Of the 398 genotyped donors, approximately 83% fell in the genetic ancestry cluster associated with self-reported Caucasian donors. In the later analysis, no new phenotypic data were used to find candidate immune exposures; instead, reliance was placed on TCR beta sequences and their occurrence across donors. Overall results and qualifications from the work: The cohort was sequenced for TCR beta chains only, and without alpha or paired-chain data the features that could be detected were limited. The study gave a list of about 160 TCR beta chains associated with cytomegalovirus. Most TCR sequences were seen in very few donors, while some public TCRs were found in many individuals. The classifier was reported to diagnose cytomegalovirus status with high specificity and sensitivity in both the original cohort and the validation cohort. Linkage disequilibrium might explain the correlated functional status among segregating V segments, but an unknown experimental factor could not be ruled out. Because HLA typing was unavailable for some donors at each locus, only the typed subset was used in association tests. The only immune exposure information available for the cohort was CMV serostatus. In a later analysis, HLA-associated TCR beta chains showed more clonal expansion and lower generation probabilities than non-associated chains that were equally common. In a later analysis, TCR association rates were found to vary across HLA loci, with the most associated TCRs seen for DRB1 alleles and the fewest for HLA-C alleles. In a later analysis, most CMV-associated TCR beta chains were found to appear HLA-restricted, with HLA associations seemingly driven largely by CMV exposure. A further reported finding was that TCR beta sequences accurately predicted the HLA-A and HLA-B alleles for most subjects in the first cohort. A cluster of highly shared sequence variants was judged likely to be a technical artifact of the sequencing pipeline. In an earlier analysis of over 550 of the donors, most TCR beta V segments were observed in productive rearrangements about 87% or about 30% of the time, broadly matching IMGT annotations. A later analysis reported that several top co-occurrence clusters appeared linked to parvovirus B19, influenza, CMV and Epstein-Barr virus. An association between a missense DCLRE1C variant and V-gene and J-gene trimming of TCR beta chains was found in a later genetic analysis and replicated in an independent cohort. Because counts were too low, seventeen rarely observed V segments, including chromosome 9 orphons, were left out of the earlier analysis of 587 of the donors. In vitro tests confirmed that a few of the cytomegalovirus-associated TCR beta chains recognize cytomegalovirus antigens. The authors suggested that the approach could potentially be extended to other disease states and immunological phenotypes. Sequencing depth was assumed to be roughly uniform across donors in the presence/absence analyses, though that assumption may not hold. At a false discovery rate of 0.05, a later analysis linked about 17,000 TCR beta sequences to specific HLA alleles. Some IMGT-functional V segments, including TRBV6-2 and TRBV6-3, could not be distinguished by the 87-base-pair reads and were therefore excluded. When HLA alleles, especially DR and DQ, strongly co-occurred, attributing TCR associations to individual alleles was difficult. Compared with the 666-donor mean, donors in an Asian-associated ancestry cluster had fewer N-insertions in productive TCRs, according to a later genetic analysis.

This clone was observed a few times. It lacks a known antigen. No quality values exist for individual bases; no much larger clone is one base distant. The cohort was made up of 500 to 850 healthy bone marrow donors. At the time of sampling, all cohort members were nominally healthy, though unrecorded immune exposures were likely present. The donor tested CMV seronegative and was one of the 352 seronegative cohort members. A peripheral blood sample was collected from each donor, and TCR beta sequencing was performed on peripheral blood mononuclear cells. The Qiagen DNeasy Blood Extraction Kit was used to extract genomic DNA from the blood cell samples. V is reduced by 3 bases and J by 4 bases, leaving a spacing of 12 bases between them. Taken from the germline V gene (reference sequence), the CDR1 and CDR2 loops are PRHDT and FYEKMQ. Counted from cysteine to phenylalanine, this CDR3 has 14 amino acids. CDR3 DNA only is kept here, 42 bases in frame from base 1.

Libraries were prepared through the immunoSEQ multiplex PCR assay. For the multiplex PCR, a mixture combining 60 forward primers for TCR Vbeta segments and 13 reverse primers for TCR Jbeta segments was used. Amplification of the CDR3 region of rearranged TCR beta genes was performed with a multiplex PCR assay on genomic DNA. The Illumina HiSeq System was used to sequence the amplified TCR beta libraries as 87-base-pair reads. As for how the authors treated the data: Across the 640 or so repertoires, a later analysis counted some 81 million unique TCR beta chains, 8.5 million to 12 million of which were shared by at least two donors. A nearest-neighbor algorithm error-corrected the raw reads and collapsed the reads into unique sequences, merging closely related sequences to remove PCR and sequencing errors. V, D and J gene segments were assigned by aligning CDR3 sequences to IMGT reference sequences. For a sequence to be retained, a match of at least six nucleotides to both a V gene segment and a J gene segment was required. A rearrangement counted as productive if the CDR3 had no stop codons and remained in frame with V and J, and every other rearrangement counted as non-productive. CDR3 was defined according to IMGT convention as the region running from the second conserved V-encoded cysteine to the conserved J-encoded phenylalanine. The earlier analysis of some 550 of the donors excluded any sequence lacking an unambiguous match to a single V gene segment. In an earlier analysis of 450 to 700 of the donors, V segments were called functional above 56.7% productive rearrangements and were called segregating when the between-donor standard deviation exceeded 5%. To diagnose cytomegalovirus status from the catalog of TCR beta chain sequences, a statistical classification framework was built. A later analysis assigned V and J genes by comparing TCR nucleotide sequences with IMGT/GENE-DB human TR gene sequences. In a later analysis, CDR3 sequences and most-parsimonious VDJ recombination scenarios were assigned using the TCRdist pipeline. A later analysis defined each TCR beta chain by its CDR3 amino acid sequence plus V-gene family, and excluded reads lacking a unique V-gene family. In a later analysis, 450 to 600 highly shared, low-generation-probability nucleotide sequences were removed to address suspected cross-contamination and a sequencing artifact. For each public chain, a later analysis derived a clonal expansion index from normalized ranks of inferred template counts within each repertoire. Generation probabilities in a later analysis came from a VDJ recombination model fitted to out-of-frame rearrangements, and those results were checked against IGoR. In a later analysis, hypergeometric tests were used to score TCR-TCR, TCR-HLA and TCR-CMV co-occurrence, with a repertoire-size bias correction applied to TCR pairs. A later analysis estimated false discovery rates by permuting HLA or CMV assignments 20 times. In a later analysis, co-occurring TCRs were grouped using DBSCAN, and TCRdist sequence similarity was added for clustering within HLA-allele-positive subsets. For co-occurrence clustering, repertoires with fewer than 30,000 or more than 120,000 public chains were excluded, along with a handful of repertoires with anomalous nucleotide sharing. TCRdb holds this immuneACCESS table with in-frame rearrangements only. Some clones are missing; in checked studies, unresolved V genes explain under half, and the rest has no known cause. V and J calls plus clone size are reproduced from that table; the DNA served to infer D and trimming. The sample table shows about 270,000 clones, and approximately 70% are seen once. Approximately 2.1% of the sample belongs to the ten largest clones.

Sequencing input: PBMCs. The rearranged chain carries TRBV13 and TRBJ1-1; D gene: possibly TRBD1, on 6 matching bases. This clonotype was obtained from a female donor in good health and CMV-seronegative. For the CDR3, the sequence is CASSFIGGGTEAFF. The base sequence is TGTGCCAGCAGCTTTATTGGGGGCGGCACTGAAGCTTTCTTT.